These 17 T cell receptor beta chains originate from one sample sequenced in a study of radiotherapy plus CTLA-4 blockade in lung cancer. Profiling relied on immunoSEQ multiplex PCR, and the TCRdb table lists in-frame clones only, not all of them. The table has 50,000 to 60,000 clones, approximately 84% seen once. The source was peripheral blood, collected from a patient treated with radiotherapy plus ipilimumab. Every receptor here comes from a human donor with non-small cell lung cancer whose response to radiotherapy plus ipilimumab could not be evaluated.

The CDR3: CASSEALWTSGRRPPIKNIQYF. The CDR3, as DNA: TGTGCCAGCAGTGAAGCGCTTTGGACTAGCGGGAGGAGACCCCCTATTAAAAACATTCAGTACTTC. V gene TRBV2 combines with J gene TRBJ2-4, with TRBD2 matching over 14 bases. V shed 0 bases, J shed 4 bases, and the junction held 17 bases outside the gene matches. Per the germline V gene, CDR1 is SNHLY and CDR2 is FYNNEI. This CDR3 comprises 22 residues. Full variable domain (rest looked up from reference TRBV2 and TRBJ2-4): EPEVTQTPSHQVTQMGQEVILRCVPISNHLYFYWYRQILGQKVEFLVSFYNNEISEKSEIFDDQFSVERPDGSNFTLKIRSTKLEDSAMYFCASSEALWTSGRRPPIKNIQYFGAGTRLSVL.

The V and J genes are TRBV4-3 and TRBJ1-5, with a possible D match to TRBD1 (5 bases). This CDR3 is 15 amino acids long. CDR1 and CDR2 from the germline V gene are LGHNA and YSLEER. The germline V and J ends were trimmed by 0 bases and 4 bases, with 10 bases remaining between them. CDR3 sequence: CASSQDQGSNQPQHF. The CDR3 DNA reads as TGCGCCAGCAGCCAAGATCAGGGTTCTAATCAGCCCCAGCATTTT.

In its sample, this clone was seen many times. This sequence joins TRBV6-4 and TRBJ2-3, with TRBD2 identical over 15 bases. Germline V CDR1 and CDR2: MRHNA, SNTAGT. The CDR3 covers 15 residues. V was pared by 3 bases and J by 5 bases, with 0 bases of the junction left unmatched. CDR3 sequence (DNA): TGTGCCAGCAGTGAGGGACTAGCGGGAGGAGATACGCAGTATTTT. Amino acid sequence: CASSEGLAGGDTQYF.

The chain links TRBV28 to TRBJ1-4, with D uncertain. CDR1 and CDR2 (germline): MDHEN, SYDVKM. The CDR3 loop spans 12 amino acids. V lost 5 bases and J 8 bases, leaving 9 bases between the germline ends. CDR3 DNA sequence: TGTGCCAGCAGTCATAAGACAGAAAAACTGTTTTTT. This codes for CASSHKTEKLFF.

The J gene is TRBJ1-1, the V gene TRBV6-5; 7 bases are a match to TRBD1. Germline CDR1 reads MNHEY; CDR2 reads SVGAGI. The CDR3 has 14 amino acids. Losses at the gene ends were 5 bases for V and 0 bases for J; bases not matched to a gene: 3. In nucleotides, the CDR3 is TGTGCCAGCAGTACGACAGGGTTGAACACTGAAGCTTTCTTT. Amino acid sequence: CASSTTGLNTEAFF.

The J gene is TRBJ1-1, the V gene TRBV5-1; D might be TRBD1 (6 bases). The germline CDR1 and CDR2 sequences are SGHRS and YFSETQ. This CDR3 is built from 16 residues. V lost 0 bases to trimming and J lost 4 bases, with 16 bases between them. CDR3 sequence (DNA): TGCGCCAGCAGCTTGGTAGGGGGAGCCGTGGGCACTGAAGCTTTCTTT. Its protein product is CASSLVGGAVGTEAFF.

The chain couples TRBV14 to TRBJ2-1; no clear D. Between the trimmed V and J ends, which lost 4 bases and 9 bases, there was a span of 10 bases. The CDR3 is 12 residues long. Germline V gene lookup returns CDR1 SGHDN and CDR2 FVKESK. The CDR3 DNA reads as TGTGCCAGCAGCCGTAGTCGGGTTGAGCAGTTCTTC. Its translation is CASSRSRVEQFF.

This chain uses TRBV4-3 with TRBJ1-6; no firm D call. V was trimmed by 1 base and J by 5 bases, leaving 9 bases between them. This CDR3 is built from 15 residues. From germline, CDR1 is LGHNA and CDR2 YSLEER. The DNA for the CDR3 is TGCGCCAGCAGCCAAGCTGGTGACAATAATTCACCCCTCCACTTT. Translating gives CASSQAGDNNSPLHF.

This clone has only one observation. The chain is built from TRBV11-2 and TRBJ2-5, with D perhaps TRBD2 (6 bases). CDR3 length equals 15 residues. Germline CDR1 SGHAT, CDR2 FQNNGV. V was clipped by 5 bases and J by 5 bases, with 18 bases between them. The CDR3 here is CASSPRDPRGETQYF. The DNA of the CDR3 is TGTGCCAGCAGCCCTAGGGATCCCCGGGGGGAGACCCAGTACTTC.

The chain uses TRBV6-1 and TRBJ2-3; the D gene is possibly TRBD1 (5 bases). Germline V lookup: CDR1 MNHNS, CDR2 SASEGT. V was clipped by 6 bases and J by 5 bases, with 18 bases between them. There are 15 residues in the CDR3. CDR3 nucleotide sequence: TGTGCCAGCAGGTTACAGGTTCTAATGGGAGATACGCAGTATTTT. It codes for CASRLQVLMGDTQYF.

The chain couples TRBV7-9 to TRBJ2-7, with 7 bases identical to TRBD1. The CDR3 has 14 residues. V gave up 5 bases and J gave up 1 base; unmatched junction bases: 5. Germline CDR1 and CDR2: SEHNR and FQNEAQ (reference sequence). CDR3 protein: CASSRATGSYEQYF. The CDR3 coding sequence is TGTGCCAGCAGCCGGGCGACAGGGTCCTACGAGCAGTACTTC.

The chain couples TRBV19 to TRBJ1-2, with D hard to call. The germline CDR1 and CDR2 sequences are LNHDA and SQIVND (reference sequence). Trimming removed 2 bases from V and 4 bases from J, with 14 bases in between. This CDR3 spans 15 amino acids. This chain's CDR3 is CASSIKVDILYGYTF. The CDR3 DNA sequence: TGTGCCAGTAGTATAAAGGTTGACATCCTCTATGGCTACACCTTC.

V usage is TRBV6-1 and J usage is TRBJ2-3, with a weak D call TRBD1 (5 bases). Trimming removed 6 bases from V and 3 bases from J, with 13 bases in between. The germline V gene encodes CDR1 MNHNS and CDR2 SASEGT. The CDR3 extends over 14 amino acids. CDR3 in amino acids: CASSGRALTDTQYF. As DNA, the CDR3 is TGTGCCAGCAGCGGCAGGGCTTTGACAGATACGCAGTATTTT.

The V call is TRBV6-1, the J call TRBJ1-5, with 11 positions matching TRBD1. The CDR3 spans 19 residues. Germline CDR1 MNHNS, CDR2 SASEGT. V shed 4 bases and J 4 bases; nucleotides not matched to a gene: 15. CDR3 bases: TGTGCCAGCAGTGGCCTTTCCCCGGGACAGGGGGGGGGTAATCAGCCCCAGCATTTT. It translates to CASSGLSPGQGGGNQPQHF.

The genes are TRBV20-1 and TRBJ2-3; D gene ambiguous. There are 11 residues in the CDR3. The germline CDR1 and CDR2 sequences are DFQATT and SNEGSKA (reference sequence). Trimming took off 4 bases at V and 9 bases at J, with 11 bases between the two ends. In nucleotides, the CDR3 is TGCAGTGCTACCCAGCGTGACACGCAGTATTTT. Protein product: CSATQRDTQYF.

This clone was counted a single time. The CDR3 sequence: CASNVDRGRTYGYTF. The DNA for the CDR3 is TGTGCCAGTAACGTAGACAGGGGGCGTACCTATGGCTACACCTTC. The V and J genes are TRBV19 and TRBJ1-2; 10 bases fit TRBD1. Per the germline V gene, CDR1 is LNHDA and CDR2 is SQIVND (reference sequence). V dropped 7 bases and J dropped 4; count of bases not matched to a gene: 9. The CDR3 has 15 residues.

The rearrangement links TRBV6-1 to TRBJ1-4, with 7 bases that match TRBD1. The CDR3 totals 14 residues. With V trimmed by 4 bases and J by 4 bases, 3 bases remained unmatched. Germline V gene sequence: CDR1 MNHNS, CDR2 SASEGT. The CDR3 nucleotides read TGTGCCAGCAGTGGACAGGGTCTTAATGAAAAACTGTTTTTT. Amino acids: CASSGQGLNEKLFF.